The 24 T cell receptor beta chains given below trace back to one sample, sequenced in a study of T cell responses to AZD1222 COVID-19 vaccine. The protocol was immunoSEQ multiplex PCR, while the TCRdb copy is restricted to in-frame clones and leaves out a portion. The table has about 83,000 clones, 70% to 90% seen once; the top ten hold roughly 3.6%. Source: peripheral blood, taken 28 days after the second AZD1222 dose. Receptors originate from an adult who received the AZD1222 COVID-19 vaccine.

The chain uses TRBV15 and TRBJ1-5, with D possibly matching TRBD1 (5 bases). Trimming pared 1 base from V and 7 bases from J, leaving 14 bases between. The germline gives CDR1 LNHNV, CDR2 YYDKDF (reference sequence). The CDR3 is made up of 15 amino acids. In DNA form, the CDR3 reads TGTGCCACCAGCAGAGGCCAAGGTGGGGGACAGCCCCAGCATTTT. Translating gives CATSRGQGGGQPQHF.

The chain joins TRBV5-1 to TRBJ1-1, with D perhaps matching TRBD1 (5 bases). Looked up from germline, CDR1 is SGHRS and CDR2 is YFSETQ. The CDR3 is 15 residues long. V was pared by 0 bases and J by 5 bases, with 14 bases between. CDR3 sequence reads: CASSLGDQGGTEAFF. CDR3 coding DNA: TGCGCCAGCAGCTTGGGTGACCAGGGTGGGACTGAAGCTTTCTTT.

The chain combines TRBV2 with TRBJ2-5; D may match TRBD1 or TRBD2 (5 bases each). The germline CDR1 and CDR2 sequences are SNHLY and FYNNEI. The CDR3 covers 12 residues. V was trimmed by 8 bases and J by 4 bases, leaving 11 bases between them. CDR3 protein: CASFQGRETQYF. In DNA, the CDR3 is TGTGCCAGCTTTCAGGGACGAGAGACCCAGTACTTC.

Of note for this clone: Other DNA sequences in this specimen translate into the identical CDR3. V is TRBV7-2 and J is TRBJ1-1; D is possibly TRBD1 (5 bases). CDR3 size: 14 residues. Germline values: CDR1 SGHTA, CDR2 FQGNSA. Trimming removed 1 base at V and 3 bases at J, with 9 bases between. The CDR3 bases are TGTGCCAGCAGCTTAGAGGGAGGGGACACTGAAGCTTTCTTT. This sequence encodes CASSLEGGDTEAFF.

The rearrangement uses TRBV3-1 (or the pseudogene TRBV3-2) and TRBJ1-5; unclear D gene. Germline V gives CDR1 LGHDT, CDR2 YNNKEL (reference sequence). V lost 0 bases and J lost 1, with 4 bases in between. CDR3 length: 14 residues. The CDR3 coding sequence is TGTGCCAGCAGCCAAGATTTCAGCAATCAGCCCCAGCATTTT. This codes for CASSQDFSNQPQHF.

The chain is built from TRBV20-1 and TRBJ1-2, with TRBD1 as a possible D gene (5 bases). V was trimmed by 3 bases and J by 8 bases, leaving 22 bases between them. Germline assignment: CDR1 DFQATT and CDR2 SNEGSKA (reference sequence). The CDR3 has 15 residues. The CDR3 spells CSASDMLQGAGGYTF. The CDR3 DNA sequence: TGCAGTGCTAGTGATATGTTGCAGGGTGCAGGGGGCTACACCTTC.

The CDR3 is CASSPQRGSGNTIYF. The CDR3, as DNA: TGTGCCAGTAGTCCCCAGAGGGGCTCTGGAAACACCATATATTTT. V is TRBV19 and J is TRBJ1-3, with D possibly matching TRBD1 (5 bases). Trimming removed 5 bases from V and 0 bases from J, with 11 bases in between. The V gene's germline CDR1 is LNHDA and CDR2 SQIVND (reference sequence). The CDR3 sequence is 15 residues long.

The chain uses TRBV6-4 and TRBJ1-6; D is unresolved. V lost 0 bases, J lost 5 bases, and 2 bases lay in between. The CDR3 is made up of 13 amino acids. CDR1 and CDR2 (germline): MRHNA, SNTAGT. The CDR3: CASSDSNNSPLHF. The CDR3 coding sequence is TGTGCCAGCAGTGACTCGAATAATTCACCCCTCCACTTT.

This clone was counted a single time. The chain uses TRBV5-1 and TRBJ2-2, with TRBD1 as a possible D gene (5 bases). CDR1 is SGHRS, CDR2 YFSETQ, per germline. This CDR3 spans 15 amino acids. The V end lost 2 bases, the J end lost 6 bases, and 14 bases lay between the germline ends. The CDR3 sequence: CASSLSTDGPGELFF. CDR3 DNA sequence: TGCGCCAGCAGCTTATCGACAGATGGCCCCGGGGAGCTGTTTTTT.

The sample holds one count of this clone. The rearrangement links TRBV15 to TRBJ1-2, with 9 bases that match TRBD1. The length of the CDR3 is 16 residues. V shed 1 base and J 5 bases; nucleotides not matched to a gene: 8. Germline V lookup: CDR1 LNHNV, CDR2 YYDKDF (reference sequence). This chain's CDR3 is CATSRAPTGGHYGYTF. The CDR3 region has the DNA TGTGCCACCAGCAGAGCGCCGACAGGGGGGCATTATGGCTACACCTTC.

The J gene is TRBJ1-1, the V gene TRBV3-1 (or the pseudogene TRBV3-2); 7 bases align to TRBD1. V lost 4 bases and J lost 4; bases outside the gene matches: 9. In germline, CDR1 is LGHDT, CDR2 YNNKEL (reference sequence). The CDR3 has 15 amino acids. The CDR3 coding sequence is TGTGCCAGCAGCCGAGACCAGGGGGGAAGCACTGAAGCTTTCTTT. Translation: CASSRDQGGSTEAFF.

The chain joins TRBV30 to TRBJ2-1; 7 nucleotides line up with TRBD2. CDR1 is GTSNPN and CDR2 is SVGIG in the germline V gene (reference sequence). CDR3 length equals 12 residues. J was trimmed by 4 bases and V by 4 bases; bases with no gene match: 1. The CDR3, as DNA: TGTGCCTGGACTAGCGGTTACAATGAGCAGTTCTTC. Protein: CAWTSGYNEQFF.

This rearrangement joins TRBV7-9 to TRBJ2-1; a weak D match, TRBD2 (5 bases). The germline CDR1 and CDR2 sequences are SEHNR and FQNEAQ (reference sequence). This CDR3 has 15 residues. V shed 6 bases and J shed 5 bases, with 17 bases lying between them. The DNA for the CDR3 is TGTGCCAGCAGACTTGAGGGTGGCGGGCACAATGAGCAGTTCTTC. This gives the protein CASRLEGGGHNEQFF.

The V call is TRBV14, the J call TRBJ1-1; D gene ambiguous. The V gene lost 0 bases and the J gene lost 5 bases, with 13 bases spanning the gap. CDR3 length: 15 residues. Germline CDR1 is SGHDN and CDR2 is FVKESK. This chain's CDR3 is CASSQELARRTEAFF. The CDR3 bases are TGTGCCAGCAGCCAAGAGCTGGCGAGGCGGACTGAAGCTTTCTTT.

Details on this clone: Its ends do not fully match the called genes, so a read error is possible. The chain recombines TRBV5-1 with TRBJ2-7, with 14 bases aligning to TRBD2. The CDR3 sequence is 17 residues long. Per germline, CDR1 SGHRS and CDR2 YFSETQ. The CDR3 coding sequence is TGCGCCAGCAGTTTGGAAGCGGGACTAGCGGGAGCTTCGGAGCAGTACTTC. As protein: CASSLEAGLAGASEQYF.

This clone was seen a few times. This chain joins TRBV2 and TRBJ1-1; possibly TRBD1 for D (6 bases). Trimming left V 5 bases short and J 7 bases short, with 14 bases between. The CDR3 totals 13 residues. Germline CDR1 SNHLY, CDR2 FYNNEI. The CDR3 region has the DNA TGTGCCAGCAGTTGGAGACAGGATAATGAAGCTTTCTTT. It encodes CASSWRQDNEAFF. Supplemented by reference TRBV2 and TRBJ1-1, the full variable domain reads EPEVTQTPSHQVTQMGQEVILRCVPISNHLYFYWYRQILGQKVEFLVSFYNNEISEKSEIFDDQFSVERPDGSNFTLKIRSTKLEDSAMYFCASSWRQDNEAFFGQGTRLTVV.

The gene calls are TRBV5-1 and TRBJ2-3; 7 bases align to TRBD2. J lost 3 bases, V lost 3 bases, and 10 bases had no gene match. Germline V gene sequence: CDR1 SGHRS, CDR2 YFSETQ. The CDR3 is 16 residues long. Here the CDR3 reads CASSWGGRDSTDTQYF. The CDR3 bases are TGCGCCAGCAGCTGGGGAGGGAGGGACTCGACAGATACGCAGTATTTT.

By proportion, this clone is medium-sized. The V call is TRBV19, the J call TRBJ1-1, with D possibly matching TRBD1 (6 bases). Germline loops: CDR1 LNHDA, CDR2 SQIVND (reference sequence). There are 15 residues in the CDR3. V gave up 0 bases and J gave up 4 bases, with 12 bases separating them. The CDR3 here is CASSIDTGGPTEAFF. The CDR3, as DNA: TGTGCCAGTAGTATAGATACCGGGGGGCCCACTGAAGCTTTCTTT. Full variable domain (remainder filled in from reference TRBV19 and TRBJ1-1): DGGITQSPKYLFRKEGQNVTLSCEQNLNHDAMYWYRQDPGQGLRLIYYSQIVNDFQKGDIAEGYSVSREKKESFPLTVTSAQKNPTAFYLCASSIDTGGPTEAFFGQGTRLTVV.

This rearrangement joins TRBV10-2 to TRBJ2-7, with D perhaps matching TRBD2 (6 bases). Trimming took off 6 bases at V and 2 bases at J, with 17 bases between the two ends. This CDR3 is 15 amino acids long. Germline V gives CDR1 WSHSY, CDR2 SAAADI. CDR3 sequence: CASREGPRGPYEQYF. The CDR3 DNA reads TGCGCCAGCAGGGAGGGCCCGAGGGGCCCCTACGAGCAGTACTTC.

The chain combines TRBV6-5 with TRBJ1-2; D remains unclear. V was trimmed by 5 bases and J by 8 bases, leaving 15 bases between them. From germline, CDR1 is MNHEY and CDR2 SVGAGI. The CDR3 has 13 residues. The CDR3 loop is CASSPTVRQGYTF. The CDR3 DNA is TGTGCCAGCAGTCCTACGGTCCGGCAGGGCTACACCTTC.

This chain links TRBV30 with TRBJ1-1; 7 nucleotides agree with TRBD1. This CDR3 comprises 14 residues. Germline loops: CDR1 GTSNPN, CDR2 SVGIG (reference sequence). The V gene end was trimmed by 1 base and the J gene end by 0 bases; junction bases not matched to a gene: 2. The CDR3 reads CAWSAQGVNTEAFF. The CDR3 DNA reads TGTGCCTGGAGTGCCCAGGGGGTGAACACTGAAGCTTTCTTT.

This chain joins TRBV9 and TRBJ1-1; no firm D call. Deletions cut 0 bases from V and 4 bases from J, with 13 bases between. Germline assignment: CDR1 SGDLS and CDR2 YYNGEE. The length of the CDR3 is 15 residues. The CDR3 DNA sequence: TGTGCCAGCAGCGTAGGGTGGGATGGTGGCACTGAAGCTTTCTTT. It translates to CASSVGWDGGTEAFF.

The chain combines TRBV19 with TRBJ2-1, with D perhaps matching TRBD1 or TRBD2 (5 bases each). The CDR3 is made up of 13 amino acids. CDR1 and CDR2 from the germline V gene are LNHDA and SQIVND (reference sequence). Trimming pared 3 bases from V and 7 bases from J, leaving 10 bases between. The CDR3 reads CASSMGVGNEQFF. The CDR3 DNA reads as TGTGCCAGTAGTATGGGGGTTGGTAATGAGCAGTTCTTC.

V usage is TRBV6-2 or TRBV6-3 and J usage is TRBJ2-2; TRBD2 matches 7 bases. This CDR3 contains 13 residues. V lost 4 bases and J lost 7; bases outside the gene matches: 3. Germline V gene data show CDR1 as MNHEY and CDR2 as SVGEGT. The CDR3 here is CASSLAGGGELFF. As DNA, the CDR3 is TGTGCCAGCAGTTTAGCGGGCGGCGGGGAGCTGTTTTTT.